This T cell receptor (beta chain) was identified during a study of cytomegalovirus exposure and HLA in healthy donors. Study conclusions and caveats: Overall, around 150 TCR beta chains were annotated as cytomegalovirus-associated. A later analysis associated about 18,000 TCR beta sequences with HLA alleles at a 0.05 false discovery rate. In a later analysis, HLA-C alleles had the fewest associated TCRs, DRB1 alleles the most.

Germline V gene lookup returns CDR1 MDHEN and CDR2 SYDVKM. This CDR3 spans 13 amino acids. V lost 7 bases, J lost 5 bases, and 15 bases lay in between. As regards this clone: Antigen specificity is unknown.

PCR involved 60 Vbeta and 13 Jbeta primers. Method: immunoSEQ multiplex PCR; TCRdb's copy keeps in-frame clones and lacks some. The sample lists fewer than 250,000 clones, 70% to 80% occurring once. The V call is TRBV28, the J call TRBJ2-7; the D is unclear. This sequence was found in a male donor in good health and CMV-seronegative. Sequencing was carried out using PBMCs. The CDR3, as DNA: TGTGCCAGCACCCCTGGCGGAGCGAACGAGCAGTACTTC. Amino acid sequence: CASTPGGANEQYF.